A selection of T cell receptor beta chains follows, all from one sample in a study of graft-versus-host responses after intestinal transplantation. TCRdb's copy holds only in-frame clones and misses some; the assay was immunoSEQ multiplex PCR. The table includes some 86,000 clones, roughly nine tenths detected once. These receptors have no known antigen. The sequences come from unstimulated CD4+ T cells sorted from spleen or lymph node cells, collected before transplant. All receptors derive from a human donor who was the organ donor for an intestinal transplant. The CDR3 runs from the conserved cysteine through the conserved F or W. A D gene is named only where the DNA matches it firmly. Where a row states a size, it is once, few, many or the class of an expanded clone; other rows omit it.

v_call	j_call	clone_size	d_call	cdr3_nt	cdr3_aa
TRBV19	TRBJ2-7	NA	NA	TGTGCCAGTAGTATAGAGCGGGGACCCTACGAGCAGTACTTC	CASSIERGPYEQYF
TRBV10-3	TRBJ2-7	NA	NA	TGTGCCGCCTCCCCCCGGGAGATAGCCCCCTACGAGCAGTACTTC	CAASPREIAPYEQYF
TRBV18	TRBJ2-7	NA	TRBD1	TGTGCCAGCTCGCGAAGACAGGGCTACGAGCAGTACTTC	CASSRRQGYEQYF
TRBV15	TRBJ2-5	NA	TRBD1	TGTGCCACCAGCAGATCACAGGGGCCTCAAGAGACCCAGTACTTC	CATSRSQGPQETQYF
TRBV9	TRBJ1-6	NA	NA	TGTGCCAGCAGCGTAGGGGGCGAGAGGTCACCCCTCCACTTT	CASSVGGERSPLHF
TRBV28	TRBJ2-7	once	TRBD2	TGTGCCAGCAGCCCTCGCGGGAGATCCAACTACGAGCAGTACTTC	CASSPRGRSNYEQYF
TRBV29-1	TRBJ1-2	NA	NA	TGCAGCGTTGAGAGTACGAACTATGGCTACACCTTC	CSVESTNYGYTF
TRBV5-6	TRBJ2-5	NA	NA	TGTGCCAGCAGCTTCCGAGAGACCCAGTACTTC	CASSFRETQYF
TRBV30	TRBJ1-6	NA	NA	TGTGCCTGGAGTGTACGGGTCGGCAATTCACCCCTCCACTTT	CAWSVRVGNSPLHF
TRBV27	TRBJ2-3	NA	TRBD2	TGTGCCAGCGGACTAGCGGTCACAGATACGCAGTATTTT	CASGLAVTDTQYF
TRBV9	TRBJ2-5	NA	NA	TGTGCCAGCAGCTGGGATACAGGCCCGACACAAGAGACCCAGTACTTC	CASSWDTGPTQETQYF
TRBV11-2	TRBJ2-5	NA	TRBD2	TGTGCCAGCAGCCTGAGACTAGCGGGGGGGTGGGGGACCCAGTACTTC	CASSLRLAGGWGTQYF
TRBV18	TRBJ2-5	NA	TRBD1	TGTGCCAGCTCAACACAGGGGTGGGAAGAGACCCAGTACTTC	CASSTQGWEETQYF
TRBV5-4	TRBJ2-1	NA	TRBD2	TGTGCCAGCAGTCCGCATATCGGGACTAGCAACAATGAGCAGTTCTTC	CASSPHIGTSNNEQFF
TRBV4-3	TRBJ1-1	NA	TRBD1	TGCGCCAGCAGCCAAGATCCCGCTGGACAGGGGAACACTGAAGCTTTCTTT	CASSQDPAGQGNTEAFF
TRBV6-1	TRBJ1-2	NA	NA	TGTGCCGGCAAATTACAGTCCAACTATGGCTACACCTTC	CAGKLQSNYGYTF
TRBV28	TRBJ1-6	NA	NA	TGTGCCAGCAGCTGGCCGCGGGTATCAAGCATATCAAGCTCCTATAATTCACCCCTCCACTTT	CASSWPRVSSISSSYNSPLHF
TRBV5-4	TRBJ1-4	NA	TRBD1	TGTGCCAGCAGCGCCGGACAGGGCGATGAAAAACTGTTTTTT	CASSAGQGDEKLFF
TRBV2	TRBJ2-5	once	TRBD2	TGTGCCAGCAGCGGACTAGCACGAGAGACCCAGTACTTC	CASSGLARETQYF
TRBV28	TRBJ2-3	NA	TRBD1	TGTGCCAGCAGTTTGCGCGGGACAGGGGGCACCCGCACAGATACGCAGTATTTT	CASSLRGTGGTRTDTQYF
TRBV6-1	TRBJ2-5	NA	NA	TGTGCCAGCAGTGGAGATAGGGGGGAGACCCAGTACTTC	CASSGDRGETQYF
TRBV5-1	TRBJ1-4	NA	NA	TGCGCCAGCAGCTTACTCCCCAGGGTAGATGAAAAACTGTTTTTT	CASSLLPRVDEKLFF
TRBV7-8	TRBJ1-1	NA	TRBD1	TGTGCCAGCAGCCCCCCGGGACAGGGTGTGAAGAACACTGAAGCTTTCTTT	CASSPPGQGVKNTEAFF
TRBV15	TRBJ2-7	NA	NA	TGTGCCACCAGCAGAGATCTGGGGGGTAGATACGAGCAGTACTTC	CATSRDLGGRYEQYF
TRBV30	TRBJ2-7	NA	TRBD1	TGTGCCTGGAAACAGGGGGCCTCCCCCTACGAGCAGTACTTC	CAWKQGASPYEQYF
TRBV7-9	TRBJ1-1	NA	NA	TGTGCCAGCAGCTTAGAAGGAGTCCTAGAAGCTTTCTTT	CASSLEGVLEAFF
TRBV28	TRBJ2-7	once	TRBD1	TGTGCCAGCAGTTTACGGACAGGGTCGGTTCCGGACTTC	CASSLRTGSVPDF
TRBV5-4	TRBJ2-1	NA	TRBD2	TGTGCCAGCAGCTTGGAAGCGGGAGGAGGTAATGAGCAGTTCTTC	CASSLEAGGGNEQFF
TRBV7-3	TRBJ2-3	NA	NA	TGTGCCAGCAGCAAATCGCCCGGGACTCCGAGCACAGATACGCAGTATTTT	CASSKSPGTPSTDTQYF
TRBV7-2	TRBJ1-2	NA	NA	TGTGCCAGCAGCTTAGTGGCAGGGGAGTATGGCTACACCTTC	CASSLVAGEYGYTF
TRBV6-1	TRBJ1-2	NA	NA	TGTGCCAGCAGTGGTACAGGGAAAGATGGCTACACCTTC	CASSGTGKDGYTF
TRBV5-5	TRBJ2-7	NA	TRBD1	TGTGCCAGCAGCTTTGAGGACAGGGGGGTCTACGAGCAGTACTTC	CASSFEDRGVYEQYF
TRBV19	TRBJ1-6	NA	NA	TGTGCCAGTAGTATTCAAGCGGGACGGATAAATAATTCACCCCTCCACTTT	CASSIQAGRINNSPLHF
TRBV18	TRBJ2-3	NA	TRBD2	TGTGCCAGCTCCCCAGCAGGGAGGGCCGGAGATACGCAGTATTTT	CASSPAGRAGDTQYF
TRBV18	TRBJ2-4	NA	NA	TGTGCCAGCTCACCACCGGAGGGGTACAACTTGAACATTCAGTACTTC	CASSPPEGYNLNIQYF
TRBV6-6	TRBJ2-4	once	NA	TGTGCCAGCAGTTATCTCGGGCCAGGGTCCCAAAACATTCAGTACTTC	CASSYLGPGSQNIQYF
TRBV9	TRBJ2-6	once	NA	TGTGCCAGCAGCGGCGACAGGGTCCGGGGGGGGGCCTCTGGGGCCAACGTCCTGACTTTC	CASSGDRVRGGASGANVLTF
TRBV5-1	TRBJ2-7	few	TRBD1	TGCGCCAGCAGCTTGGGCCCGGGACAGGGGTACGAGCAGTACTTC	CASSLGPGQGYEQYF
TRBV4-1	TRBJ1-2	NA	TRBD1	TGCGCCAGCAGCCGTCAGGGGGCACAACGGGGCTATGGCTACACCTTC	CASSRQGAQRGYGYTF
TRBV4-3	TRBJ2-1	NA	NA	TGCGCCAGCAGCCAAATTAACAATGAGCAGTTCTTC	CASSQINNEQFF
TRBV29-1	TRBJ1-1	NA	NA	TGCAGCGTTACGAGCAGGGGTACGAACACTGAAGCTTTCTTT	CSVTSRGTNTEAFF
TRBV30	TRBJ1-5	NA	TRBD1	TGTGCCTGGGCACAGGGGTCCAATCAGCCCCAGCATTTT	CAWAQGSNQPQHF
TRBV29-1	TRBJ1-4	once	TRBD1	TGCAGCGTTCCGGGACAGGGGGAGACTAATGAAAAACTGTTTTTT	CSVPGQGETNEKLFF
TRBV20-1	TRBJ2-7	NA	NA	TGCAGTGCTAGCAGTTACGAGCAGTACTTC	CSASSYEQYF
TRBV7-8	TRBJ2-7	once	NA	TGTGCCAGCAGCTTAGGGACTTTCCTTAAACGCGAGCAGTACTTC	CASSLGTFLKREQYF
TRBV25-1	TRBJ1-4	NA	TRBD1	TGTGCCAGCAGGCGTTCGACAGGGCCAAATGAAAAACTGTTTTTT	CASRRSTGPNEKLFF
TRBV7-3	TRBJ2-1	NA	TRBD2	TGTGCCAGCAGCGGGGGGGGGAGCTCCTACAATGAGCAGTTCTTC	CASSGGGSSYNEQFF
TRBV28	TRBJ1-1	NA	NA	TGTGCCAGCAGTCTTCCCGGCGGGGCACACACTGAAGCTTTCTTT	CASSLPGGAHTEAFF